One and the same sample provided the 14 T cell receptor beta chains below, sequenced in a study of CD8+ T cells in alopecia areata. After isolation, RNA underwent reverse transcription to generate cDNA as the sequencing template. Clones were sequenced by immunoSEQ multiplex PCR, and TCRdb holds only the in-frame ones, with some missing. The sample includes around 190,000 clones, more than 55% of them seen just once. The sample's treatment: oral pan-JAK inhibitor, 5-10 mg twice daily. The material was CD4+ T cells sorted from blood, obtained at week 4, from a patient treated with tofacitinib. The source is a human donor with alopecia areata.

Here the CDR3 DNA reads TGCAGACCTCTAGGGGGGCAGTATTTT. Its protein product is CRPLGGQYF. This sequence joins TRBV20-1 and TRBJ2-3, with D tentatively TRBD1 (6 bases). Germline-derived CDR1 and CDR2 are DFQATT and SNEGSKA (reference sequence). The CDR3 spans 9 residues.

This clone was observed a single time. V usage is TRBV10-3 and J usage is TRBJ2-7; weak D call: TRBD2 (6 bases). CDR3 length: 15 amino acids. The V and J ends lost 2 bases and 2 bases respectively, with 13 bases between them. CDR1 is ENHRY, CDR2 SYGVKD, per germline. CDR3 nucleotide sequence: TGTGCCATCAGTGAGGGGATGACTAGGGCCTACGAGCAGTACTTC. Its translation is CAISEGMTRAYEQYF.

This sequence joins TRBV19 and TRBJ1-2; perhaps TRBD1 as D (5 bases). The CDR3 totals 15 residues. Trimming took 5 bases from V and 8 from J, leaving 21 bases between them. Germline V lookup: CDR1 LNHDA, CDR2 SQIVND (reference sequence). The CDR3 nucleotides read TGTGCCAGTAGTCCCCGGGGAGGACCAGGGACCGGCTACACCTTC. It yields the protein CASSPRGGPGTGYTF.

This clone appeared once. This rearrangement joins TRBV29-1 to TRBJ2-4, with D hard to call. CDR1 and CDR2 from the germline V gene are SQVTM and ANQGSEA. The CDR3 totals 12 residues. V shed 7 bases and J shed 3 bases, with 10 bases lying between them. CDR3 amino acids: CSGIAGKNIQYF. The CDR3, as DNA: TGCAGCGGCATAGCCGGCAAAAACATTCAGTACTTC. The full variable domain, in which reference TRBV29-1 and TRBJ2-4 provide the parts outside the CDR3, is SAVISQKPSRDICQRGTSLTIQCQVDSQVTMMFWYRQQPGQSLTLIATANQGSEATYESGFVIDKFPISRPNLTFSTLTVSNMSPEDSSIYLCSGIAGKNIQYFGAGTRLSVL.

Only a few counts were recorded for this clone. The chain uses TRBV7-9 and TRBJ1-4; a weak D match, TRBD1 (5 bases). The CDR3 runs to 13 residues. Trimming stripped 4 bases from V and 4 bases from J, with 7 bases between. CDR1 SEHNR and CDR2 FQNEAQ come from the germline V gene (reference sequence). The DNA for the CDR3 is TGTGCCAGCAGCTCCGACAGTAATGAAAAACTGTTTTTT. Translating gives CASSSDSNEKLFF.

This chain connects TRBV29-1 to TRBJ1-2; 7 nucleotides agree with TRBD1. With 4 bases clipped from V and 0 bases from J, the junction kept 8 bases outside the gene matches. The CDR3 contains 15 residues. Germline CDR1 SQVTM, CDR2 ANQGSEA. The chain's CDR3 is CSVGQAGTANYGYTF. The CDR3, as DNA: TGCAGCGTTGGACAGGCTGGGACAGCTAACTATGGCTACACCTTC.

V usage is TRBV5-1 and J usage is TRBJ2-1, with D perhaps TRBD1 (8 bases). Germline lookup yields CDR1 SGHRS and CDR2 YFSETQ. This CDR3 spans 16 amino acids. Between the trimmed V and J ends, which lost 0 bases and 9 bases, there was a span of 19 bases. The CDR3 loop reads CASSLATGEGSTEQFF. Here the CDR3 DNA reads TGCGCCAGCAGCTTGGCGACAGGGGAGGGTAGTACTGAGCAGTTCTTC. Complete variable domain (other parts from reference TRBV5-1 and TRBJ2-1): KAGVTQTPRYLIKTRGQQVTLSCSPISGHRSVSWYQQTPGQGLQFLFEYFSETQRNKGNFPGRFSGRQFSNSRSEMNVSTLELGDSALYLCASSLATGEGSTEQFFGPGTRLTVL.

J is TRBJ2-7 and V is TRBV11-2; no reliable D call. The V end lost 0 bases, the J end lost 7 bases, and 4 bases lay between the germline ends. The CDR3 length is 11 residues. Germline V gene sequence: CDR1 SGHAT, CDR2 FQNNGV. The CDR3 loop is CASSLEVEQYF. In nucleotides, the CDR3 is TGTGCCAGCAGCTTAGAGGTTGAGCAGTACTTC.

This chain's CDR3 is CASSSNQELFF. DNA of the CDR3: TGTGCCAGCAGTAGCAATCAGGAGCTGTTTTTT. V usage is TRBV6-6 and J usage is TRBJ2-2; no firm D call. Germline CDR1 is MNHNY and CDR2 is SVGAGI (reference sequence). The CDR3 has 11 amino acids. V lost 5 bases and J lost 10, with 8 bases in between.

The chain is built from TRBV15 and TRBJ2-1; 9 nucleotides match TRBD2. With 1 base clipped from V and 11 bases from J, the junction kept 18 bases outside the gene matches. Germline-derived CDR1 and CDR2 are LNHNV and YYDKDF (reference sequence). This CDR3 contains 18 residues. CDR3 residues: CATSRAGSGSLGRVKQFF. CDR3 nucleotides: TGTGCCACCAGCAGAGCGGGTAGCGGGAGTTTAGGGCGGGTGAAGCAGTTCTTC. The variable domain in full, completed from reference TRBV15 and TRBJ2-1, reads DAMVIQNPRYQVTQFGKPVTLSCSQTLNHNVMYWYQQKSSQAPKLLFHYYDKDFNNEADTPDNFQSRRPNTSFCFLDIRSPGLGDTAMYLCATSRAGSGSLGRVKQFFGPGTRLTVL.

The CDR3: CSVESPGRNTIYF. The DNA of the CDR3 is TGCAGCGTTGAATCTCCAGGGAGGAACACCATATATTTT. This rearrangement joins TRBV29-1 to TRBJ1-3; weak D call: TRBD1 (5 bases). Germline V CDR1 and CDR2: SQVTM, ANQGSEA. There are 13 residues in the CDR3. V dropped 2 bases and J dropped 7 bases, with 12 bases sitting between them.

This clone was detected only a few times. The chain couples TRBV4-1 to TRBJ2-7; the D is unclear. Germline V lookup: CDR1 MGHRA, CDR2 YSYEKL. The CDR3 runs 13 residues. V was pared by 0 bases and J by 3 bases, with 6 bases between. The CDR3 DNA follows: TGCGCCAGCAGCCAAGAGGGAAACTACGAGCAGTACTTC. It encodes CASSQEGNYEQYF.

The CDR3 spells CASSLLQGGTHWETQYF. CDR3 DNA: TGTGCCAGCAGCTTGTTACAGGGCGGAACTCATTGGGAGACCCAGTACTTC. J is TRBJ2-5 and V is TRBV5-6; D may be TRBD1 (6 bases). The V and J ends lost 1 base and 5 bases respectively, with 21 bases between them. There are 17 residues in the CDR3. Germline V gene lookup returns CDR1 SGHDT and CDR2 YYEEEE.

This clone was counted a few times. This chain links TRBV6-5 with TRBJ2-7, with a possible D match to TRBD2 (6 bases). Germline V CDR1 and CDR2: MNHEY, SVGAGI. CDR3 size: 15 residues. Trimming shortened V by 6 bases and J by 2 bases, and 17 bases separated the two germline ends. The CDR3 region has the DNA TGTGCCAGCAGACTCCTCCGGGACTCGACCTACGAGCAGTACTTC. Amino acids: CASRLLRDSTYEQYF.